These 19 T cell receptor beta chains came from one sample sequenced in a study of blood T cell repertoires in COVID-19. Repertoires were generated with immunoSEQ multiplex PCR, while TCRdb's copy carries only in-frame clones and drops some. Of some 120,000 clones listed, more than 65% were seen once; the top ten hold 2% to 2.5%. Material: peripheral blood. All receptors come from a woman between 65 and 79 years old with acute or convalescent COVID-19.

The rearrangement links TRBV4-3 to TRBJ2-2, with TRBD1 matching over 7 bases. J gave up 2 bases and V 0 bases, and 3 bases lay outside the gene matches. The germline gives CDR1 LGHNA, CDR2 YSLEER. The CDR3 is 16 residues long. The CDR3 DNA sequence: TGCGCCAGCAGCCAAGATCGACAGGGCAACACCGGGGAGCTGTTTTTT. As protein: CASSQDRQGNTGELFF.

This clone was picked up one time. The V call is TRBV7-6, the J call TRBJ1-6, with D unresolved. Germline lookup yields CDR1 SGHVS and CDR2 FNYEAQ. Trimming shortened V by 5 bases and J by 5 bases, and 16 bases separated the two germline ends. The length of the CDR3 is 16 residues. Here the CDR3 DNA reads TGTGCCAGCAGCCAAGAGCTGGGCCTTAATAATTCACCCCTCCACTTT. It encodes CASSQELGLNNSPLHF.

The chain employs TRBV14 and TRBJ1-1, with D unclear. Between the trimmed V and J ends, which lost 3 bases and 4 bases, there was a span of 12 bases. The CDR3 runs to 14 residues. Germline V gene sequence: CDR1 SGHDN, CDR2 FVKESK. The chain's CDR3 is CASSHWYEGTEAFF. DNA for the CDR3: TGTGCCAGCAGCCATTGGTACGAGGGCACTGAAGCTTTCTTT.

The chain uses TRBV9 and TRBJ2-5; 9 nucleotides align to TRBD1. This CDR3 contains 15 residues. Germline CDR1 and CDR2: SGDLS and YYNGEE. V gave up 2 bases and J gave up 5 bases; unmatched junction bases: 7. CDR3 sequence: CASSVNSGQGETQYF. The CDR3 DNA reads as TGTGCCAGCAGCGTTAACTCGGGACAGGGTGAGACCCAGTACTTC.

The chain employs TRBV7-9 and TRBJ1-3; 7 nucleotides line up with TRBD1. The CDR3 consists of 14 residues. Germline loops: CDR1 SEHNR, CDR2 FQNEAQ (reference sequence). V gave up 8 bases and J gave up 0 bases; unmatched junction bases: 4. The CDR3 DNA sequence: TGTGCCAGCTTCAGGGGGGTCTCTGGAAACACCATATATTTT. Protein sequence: CASFRGVSGNTIYF.

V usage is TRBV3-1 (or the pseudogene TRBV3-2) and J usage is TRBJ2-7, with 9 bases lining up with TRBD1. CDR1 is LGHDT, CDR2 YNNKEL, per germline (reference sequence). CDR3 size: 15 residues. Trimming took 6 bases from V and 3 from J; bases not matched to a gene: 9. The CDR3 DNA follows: TGTGCCAGCAGTAGCTTCGGGACAGGGATCTACGAGCAGTACTTC. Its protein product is CASSSFGTGIYEQYF.

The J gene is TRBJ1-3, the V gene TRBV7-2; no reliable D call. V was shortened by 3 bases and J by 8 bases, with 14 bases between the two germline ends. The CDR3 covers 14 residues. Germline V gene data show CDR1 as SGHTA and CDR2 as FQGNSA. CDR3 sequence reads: CASSFLYPGYTIYF. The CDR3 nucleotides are TGTGCCAGCAGCTTTCTGTACCCGGGGTACACCATATATTTT.

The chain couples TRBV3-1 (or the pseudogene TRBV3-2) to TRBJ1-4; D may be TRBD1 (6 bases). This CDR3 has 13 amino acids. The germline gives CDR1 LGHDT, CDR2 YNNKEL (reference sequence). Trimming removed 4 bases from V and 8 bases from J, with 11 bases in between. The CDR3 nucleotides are TGTGCCAGCAGCCTATCCGACAGGGAAAAACTGTTTTTT. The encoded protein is CASSLSDREKLFF.

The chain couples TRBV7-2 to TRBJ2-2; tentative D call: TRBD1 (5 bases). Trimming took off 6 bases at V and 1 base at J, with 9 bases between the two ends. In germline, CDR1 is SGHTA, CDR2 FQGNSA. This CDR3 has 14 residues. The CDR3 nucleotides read TGTGCCAGCAGGAACGACAGGAACACCGGGGAGCTGTTTTTT. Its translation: CASRNDRNTGELFF.

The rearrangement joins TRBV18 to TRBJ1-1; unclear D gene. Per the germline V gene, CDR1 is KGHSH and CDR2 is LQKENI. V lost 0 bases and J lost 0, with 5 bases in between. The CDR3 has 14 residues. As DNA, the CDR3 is TGTGCCAGCTCACCACCTTCCGTGAACACTGAAGCTTTCTTT. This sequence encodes CASSPPSVNTEAFF.

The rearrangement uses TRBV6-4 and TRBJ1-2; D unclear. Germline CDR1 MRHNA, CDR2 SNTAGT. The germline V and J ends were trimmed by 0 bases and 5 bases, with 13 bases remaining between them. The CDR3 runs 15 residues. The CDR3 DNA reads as TGTGCCAGCAGTGACTCGAGCGGGGTTCGATATGGCTACACCTTC. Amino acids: CASSDSSGVRYGYTF.

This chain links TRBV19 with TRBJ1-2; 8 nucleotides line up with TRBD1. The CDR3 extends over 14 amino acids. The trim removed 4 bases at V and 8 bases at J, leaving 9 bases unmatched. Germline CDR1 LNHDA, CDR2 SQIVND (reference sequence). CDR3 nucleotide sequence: TGTGCCAGTAGTAGTTCGTGGACAGGGCCGGGCTACACCTTC. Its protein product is CASSSSWTGPGYTF.

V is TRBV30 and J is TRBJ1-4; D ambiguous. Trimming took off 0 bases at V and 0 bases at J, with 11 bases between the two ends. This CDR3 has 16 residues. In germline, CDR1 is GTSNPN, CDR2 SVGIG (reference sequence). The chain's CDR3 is CAWSVGRVSTNEKLFF. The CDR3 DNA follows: TGTGCCTGGAGTGTGGGGAGGGTTTCAACTAATGAAAAACTGTTTTTT.

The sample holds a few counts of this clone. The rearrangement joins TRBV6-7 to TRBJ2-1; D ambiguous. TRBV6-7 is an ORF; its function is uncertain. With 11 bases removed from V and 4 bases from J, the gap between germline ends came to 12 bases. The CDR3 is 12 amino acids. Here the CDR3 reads CAAPGQYNEQFF. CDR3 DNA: TGTGCCGCACCTGGGCAGTACAATGAGCAGTTCTTC.

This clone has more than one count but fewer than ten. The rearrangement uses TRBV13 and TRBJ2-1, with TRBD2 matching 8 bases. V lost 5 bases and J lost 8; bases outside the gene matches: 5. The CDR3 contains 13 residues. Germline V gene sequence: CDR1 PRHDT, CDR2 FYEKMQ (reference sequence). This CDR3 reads CASSPREGYEQFF. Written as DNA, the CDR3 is TGTGCCAGCAGCCCCCGGGAGGGCTATGAGCAGTTCTTC.

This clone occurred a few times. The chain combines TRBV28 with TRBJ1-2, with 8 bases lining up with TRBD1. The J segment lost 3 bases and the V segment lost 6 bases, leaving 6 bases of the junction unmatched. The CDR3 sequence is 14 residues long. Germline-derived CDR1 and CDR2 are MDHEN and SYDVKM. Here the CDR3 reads CASRSGTGDYGYTF. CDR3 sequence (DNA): TGTGCCAGCAGATCAGGGACAGGTGACTATGGCTACACCTTC.

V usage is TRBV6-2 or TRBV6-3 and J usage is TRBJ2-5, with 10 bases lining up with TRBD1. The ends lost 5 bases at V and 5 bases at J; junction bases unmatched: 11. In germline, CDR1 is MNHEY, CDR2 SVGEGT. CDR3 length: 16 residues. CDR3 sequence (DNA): TGTGCCAGCAGTCGGGGACCGACAGGGGGCGGGGAGACCCAGTACTTC. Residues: CASSRGPTGGGETQYF.

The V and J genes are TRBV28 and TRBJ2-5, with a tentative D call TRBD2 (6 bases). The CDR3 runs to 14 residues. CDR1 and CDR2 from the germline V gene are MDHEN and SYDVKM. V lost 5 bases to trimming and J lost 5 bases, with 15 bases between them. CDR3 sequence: CASSVRTNGETQYF. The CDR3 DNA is TGTGCCAGCAGTGTAAGGACTAATGGGGAGACCCAGTACTTC. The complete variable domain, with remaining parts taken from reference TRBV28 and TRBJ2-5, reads DVKVTQSSRYLVKRTGEKVFLECVQDMDHENMFWYRQDPGLGLRLIYFSYDVKMKEKGDIPEGYSVSREKKERFSLILESASTNQTSMYLCASSVRTNGETQYFGPGTRLLVL.

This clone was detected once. The DNA of the CDR3 is TGTGCCAGCAGCTTAGTTAGGTTAGCGGGGGGGCTTCGGGAGACCCAGTACTTC. Translating gives CASSLVRLAGGLRETQYF. The rearrangement uses TRBV11-2 and TRBJ2-5; the match to TRBD2 covers 11 bases. The junction had 12 bases not matched to a gene; V was cut back by 1 base and J by 5 bases. CDR1 is SGHAT, CDR2 FQNNGV, per germline. The CDR3 has 18 residues.